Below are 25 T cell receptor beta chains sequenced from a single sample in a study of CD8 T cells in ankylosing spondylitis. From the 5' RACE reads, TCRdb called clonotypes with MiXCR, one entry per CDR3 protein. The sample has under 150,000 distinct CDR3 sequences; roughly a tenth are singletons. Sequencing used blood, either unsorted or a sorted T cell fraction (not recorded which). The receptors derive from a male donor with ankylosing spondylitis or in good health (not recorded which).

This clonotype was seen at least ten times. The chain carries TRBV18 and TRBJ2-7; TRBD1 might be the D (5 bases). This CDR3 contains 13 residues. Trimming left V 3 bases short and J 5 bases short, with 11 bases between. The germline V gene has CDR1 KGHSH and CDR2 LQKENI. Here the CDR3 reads CASSPGASDEQYF. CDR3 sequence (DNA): TGTGCCAGCTCACCTGGGGCTAGTGACGAGCAGTACTTC.

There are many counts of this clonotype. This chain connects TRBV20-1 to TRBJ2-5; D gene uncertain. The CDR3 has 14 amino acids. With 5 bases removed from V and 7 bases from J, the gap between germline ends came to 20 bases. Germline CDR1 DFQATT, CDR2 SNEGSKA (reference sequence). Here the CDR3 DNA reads TGCAGTGCTGTAGCCTCGATTACCCCTCCGACCCAGTACTTC. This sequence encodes CSAVASITPPTQYF.

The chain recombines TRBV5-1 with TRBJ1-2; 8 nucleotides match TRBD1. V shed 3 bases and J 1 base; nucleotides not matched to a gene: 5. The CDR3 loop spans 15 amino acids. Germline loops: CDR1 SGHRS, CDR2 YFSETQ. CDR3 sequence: CASSYRTGINYGYTF. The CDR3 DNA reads TGCGCCAGCAGCTATCGGACAGGGATTAACTATGGCTACACCTTC.

The CDR3 here is CASSNGTVGEQFF. The CDR3 DNA follows: TGTGCCAGCAGCAACGGGACAGTAGGTGAGCAGTTCTTC. This chain links TRBV7-9 with TRBJ2-1; 7 positions match TRBD1. This CDR3 region has 13 residues. V lost 5 bases and J lost 9; bases outside the gene matches: 7. Per the germline V gene, CDR1 is SEHNR and CDR2 is FQNEAQ (reference sequence).

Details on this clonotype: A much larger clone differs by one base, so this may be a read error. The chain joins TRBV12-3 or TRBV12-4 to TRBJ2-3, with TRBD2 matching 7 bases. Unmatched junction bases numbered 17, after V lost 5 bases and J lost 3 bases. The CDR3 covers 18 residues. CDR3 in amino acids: CASSLQPSGNIATDTQYF. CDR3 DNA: TGTGCCAGCAGTCTCCAGCCCAGCGGGAATATCGCAACAGATACGCAGTATTTT.

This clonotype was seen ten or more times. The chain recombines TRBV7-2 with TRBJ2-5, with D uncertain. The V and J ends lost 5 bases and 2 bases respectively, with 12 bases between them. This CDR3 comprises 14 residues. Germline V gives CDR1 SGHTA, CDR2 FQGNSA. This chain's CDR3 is CASSPRWGQETQYF. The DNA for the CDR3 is TGTGCCAGCAGCCCTCGTTGGGGTCAAGAGACCCAGTACTTC.

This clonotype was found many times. CDR3 nucleotides: TGTGCCAGCAGTTTTGGCGGGAGGGCCTCCTACGAGCAGTACTTC. Translation gives CASSFGGRASYEQYF. The V call is TRBV12-3 or TRBV12-4, the J call TRBJ2-7; 9 bases line up with TRBD2. The CDR3 sequence is 15 residues long. V was clipped by 3 bases and J by 0 bases; unmatched bases: 3.

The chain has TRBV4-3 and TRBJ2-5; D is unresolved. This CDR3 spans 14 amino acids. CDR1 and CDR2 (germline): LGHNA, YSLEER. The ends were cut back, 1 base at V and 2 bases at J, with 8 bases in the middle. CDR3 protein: CASSQVGQQETQYF. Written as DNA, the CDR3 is TGCGCCAGCAGCCAAGTTGGGCAGCAAGAGACCCAGTACTTC.

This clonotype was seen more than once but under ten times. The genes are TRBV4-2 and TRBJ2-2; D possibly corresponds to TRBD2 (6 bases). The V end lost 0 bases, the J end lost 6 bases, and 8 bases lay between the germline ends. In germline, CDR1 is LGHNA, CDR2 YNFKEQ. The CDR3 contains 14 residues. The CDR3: CASSQDTSPGELFF. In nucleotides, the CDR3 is TGTGCCAGCAGCCAAGATACTAGCCCCGGGGAGCTGTTTTTT.

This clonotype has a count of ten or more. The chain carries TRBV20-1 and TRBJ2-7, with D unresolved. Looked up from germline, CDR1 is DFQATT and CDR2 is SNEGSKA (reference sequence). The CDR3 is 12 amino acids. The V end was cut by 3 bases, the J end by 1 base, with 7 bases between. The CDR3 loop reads CSARAPSYEQYF. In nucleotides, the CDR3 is TGCAGTGCTAGGGCGCCGTCCTACGAGCAGTACTTC.

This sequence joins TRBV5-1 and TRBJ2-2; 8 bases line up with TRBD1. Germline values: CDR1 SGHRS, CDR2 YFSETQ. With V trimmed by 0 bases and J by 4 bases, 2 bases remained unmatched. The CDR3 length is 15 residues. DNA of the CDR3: TGCGCCAGCAGCTTGGGGACAGGGAGCACCGGGGAGCTGTTTTTT. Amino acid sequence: CASSLGTGSTGELFF.

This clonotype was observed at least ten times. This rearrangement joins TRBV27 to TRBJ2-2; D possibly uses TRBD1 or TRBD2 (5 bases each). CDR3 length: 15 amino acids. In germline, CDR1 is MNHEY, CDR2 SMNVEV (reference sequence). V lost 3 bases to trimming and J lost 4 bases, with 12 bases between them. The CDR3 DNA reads TGTGCCAGCAGTTTGGCCGGGGCGGGCACCGGGGAGCTGTTTTTT. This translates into CASSLAGAGTGELFF.

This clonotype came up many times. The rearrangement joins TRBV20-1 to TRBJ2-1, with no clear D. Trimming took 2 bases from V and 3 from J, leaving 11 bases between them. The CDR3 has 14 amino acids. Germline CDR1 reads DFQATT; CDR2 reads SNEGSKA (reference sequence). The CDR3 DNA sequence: TGCAGTGCTAGAAGAAGGCTAATCTACAATGAGCAGTTCTTC. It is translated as CSARRRLIYNEQFF.

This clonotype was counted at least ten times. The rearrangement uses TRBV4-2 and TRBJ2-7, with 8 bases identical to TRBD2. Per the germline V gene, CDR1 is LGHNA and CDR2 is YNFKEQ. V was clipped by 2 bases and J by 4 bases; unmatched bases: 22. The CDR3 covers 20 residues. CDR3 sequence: CASSQRSLVLAGYSLYEQYF. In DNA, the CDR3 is TGTGCCAGCAGCCAAAGATCATTGGTGTTAGCGGGATACTCTTTGTACGAGCAGTACTTC.

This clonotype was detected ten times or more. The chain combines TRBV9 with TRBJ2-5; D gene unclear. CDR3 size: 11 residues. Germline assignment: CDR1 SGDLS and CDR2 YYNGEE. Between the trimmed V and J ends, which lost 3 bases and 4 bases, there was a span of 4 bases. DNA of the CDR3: TGTGCCAGCAGCGCCTCAGAGACCCAGTACTTC. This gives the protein CASSASETQYF.

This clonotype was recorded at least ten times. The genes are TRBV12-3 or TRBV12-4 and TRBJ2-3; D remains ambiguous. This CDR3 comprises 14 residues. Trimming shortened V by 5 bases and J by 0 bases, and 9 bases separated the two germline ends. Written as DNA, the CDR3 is TGTGCCAGCAGTCCCGTAGGGAGCACAGATACGCAGTATTTT. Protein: CASSPVGSTDTQYF.

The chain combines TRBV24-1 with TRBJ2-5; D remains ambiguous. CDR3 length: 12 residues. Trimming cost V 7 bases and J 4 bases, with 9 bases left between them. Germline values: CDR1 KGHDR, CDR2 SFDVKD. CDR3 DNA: TGTGCCACCAGCATATCAGGAGAGACCCAGTACTTC. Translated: CATSISGETQYF.

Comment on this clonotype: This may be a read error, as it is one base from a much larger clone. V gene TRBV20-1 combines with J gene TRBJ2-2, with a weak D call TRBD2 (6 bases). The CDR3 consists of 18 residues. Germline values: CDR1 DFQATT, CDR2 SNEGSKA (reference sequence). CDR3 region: CCARGFEVGGANTGELFF. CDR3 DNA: TGCTGTGCTAGAGGATTTGAGGTGGGGGGAGCGAACACCGGGGAGCTGTTTTTT.

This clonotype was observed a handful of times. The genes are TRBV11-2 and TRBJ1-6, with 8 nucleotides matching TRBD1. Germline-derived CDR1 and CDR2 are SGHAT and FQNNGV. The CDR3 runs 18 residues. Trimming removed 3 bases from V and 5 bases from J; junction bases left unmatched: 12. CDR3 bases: TGTGCCAGCAGCTTGAGGACAGGGATACCCACCGATAATTCACCCCTCCACTTT. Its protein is CASSLRTGIPTDNSPLHF.

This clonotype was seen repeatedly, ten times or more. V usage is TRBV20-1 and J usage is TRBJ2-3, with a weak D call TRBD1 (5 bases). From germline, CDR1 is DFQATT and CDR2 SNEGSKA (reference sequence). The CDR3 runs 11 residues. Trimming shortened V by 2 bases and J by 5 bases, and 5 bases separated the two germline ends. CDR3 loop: CSARQGDTQYF. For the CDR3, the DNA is TGCAGTGCTAGACAGGGAGATACGCAGTATTTT.

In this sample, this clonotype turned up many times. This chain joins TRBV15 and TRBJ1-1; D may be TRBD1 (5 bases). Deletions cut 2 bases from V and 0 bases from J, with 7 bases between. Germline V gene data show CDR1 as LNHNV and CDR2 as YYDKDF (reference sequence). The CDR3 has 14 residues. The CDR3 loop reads CATSRNRMNTEAFF. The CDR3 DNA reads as TGTGCCACCAGCAGAAACAGGATGAACACTGAAGCTTTCTTT.

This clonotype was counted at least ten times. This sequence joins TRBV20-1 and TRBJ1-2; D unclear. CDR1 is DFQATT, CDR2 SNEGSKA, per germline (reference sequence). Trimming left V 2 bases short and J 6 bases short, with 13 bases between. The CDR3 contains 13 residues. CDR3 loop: CSARLLGVDGYTF. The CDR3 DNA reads TGCAGTGCTAGATTACTGGGAGTGGATGGCTACACCTTC.

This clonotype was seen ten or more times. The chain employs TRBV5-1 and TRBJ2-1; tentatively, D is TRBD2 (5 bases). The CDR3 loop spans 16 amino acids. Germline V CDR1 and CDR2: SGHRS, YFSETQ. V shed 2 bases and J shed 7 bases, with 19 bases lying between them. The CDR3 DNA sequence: TGCGCCAGCAGCTTAAATCGCGGGCTAGGGAAAAATGAGCAGTTCTTC. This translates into CASSLNRGLGKNEQFF.

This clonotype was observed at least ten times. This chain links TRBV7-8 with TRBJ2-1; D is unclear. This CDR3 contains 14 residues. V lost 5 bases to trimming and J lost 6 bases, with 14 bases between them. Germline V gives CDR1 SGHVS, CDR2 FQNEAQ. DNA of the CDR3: TGTGCCAGCAGCGCAGTTACCGGGCGCAATGAGCAGTTCTTC. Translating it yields CASSAVTGRNEQFF.

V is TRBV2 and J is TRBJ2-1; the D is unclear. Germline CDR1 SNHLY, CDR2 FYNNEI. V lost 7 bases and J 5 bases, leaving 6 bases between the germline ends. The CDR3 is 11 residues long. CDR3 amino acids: CASTANNEQFF. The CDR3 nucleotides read TGTGCCAGCACGGCAAACAATGAGCAGTTCTTC.